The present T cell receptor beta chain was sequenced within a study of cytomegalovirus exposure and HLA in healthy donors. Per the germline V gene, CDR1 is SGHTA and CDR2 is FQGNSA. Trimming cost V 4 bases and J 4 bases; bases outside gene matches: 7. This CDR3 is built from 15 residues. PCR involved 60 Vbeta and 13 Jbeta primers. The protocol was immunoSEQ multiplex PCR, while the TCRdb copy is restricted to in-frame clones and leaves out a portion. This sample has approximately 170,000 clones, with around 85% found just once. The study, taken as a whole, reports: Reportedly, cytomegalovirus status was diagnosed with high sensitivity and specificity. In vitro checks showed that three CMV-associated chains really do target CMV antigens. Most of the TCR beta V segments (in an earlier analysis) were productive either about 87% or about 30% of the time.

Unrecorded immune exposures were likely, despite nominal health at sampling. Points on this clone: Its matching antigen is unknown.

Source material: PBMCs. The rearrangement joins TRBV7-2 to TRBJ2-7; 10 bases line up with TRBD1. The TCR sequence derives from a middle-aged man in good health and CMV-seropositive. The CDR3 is CASSSHGTGAYEQYF. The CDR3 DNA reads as TGTGCCAGCAGCTCCCACGGGACAGGGGCTTACGAGCAGTACTTC.